The T cell receptor beta chain described here comes from a study of vaccination effects on CD4 cells after COVID-19 (dated by TCRdb to 2022 to 2024). Regarding the study in general: Participants received two doses of either the BNT162b2 or the mRNA-1273 mRNA SARS-CoV-2 vaccine. SARS-CoV-2 spike-specific CD4+ TCR repertoires were compared before and after mRNA vaccination in COVID-19 convalescent patients and in infection-naive vaccine recipients. A total of 10 COVID-19 convalescent patients and several SARS-CoV-2-naive healthy vaccine recipients were included in the full study. In the study, cultures from other donors were sequenced using the Oncomine TCR Beta short-read assay on an Illumina iSeq 100. The study at large found these results: Among healthy vaccine recipients, nearly all vaccine-induced clones were SARS-CoV-2 mono-reactive, and just 1 of 255 was cross-reactive with common cold coronaviruses. Only a small number of convalescent patients were included, and no early post-infection timepoints were available, which limited the study. At late post-vaccination timepoints, both infection-induced and vaccine-induced clones showed marked clonal contraction, consistent with waning T cell responses.

Spanning cysteine to phenylalanine, the CDR3 consists of 13 amino acids. The entry retains the CDR3 DNA only, 39 bases that are in frame from base 1. Deletion took 1 base off V and 2 bases off J, with a span of 3 bases between the germline ends. For CDR1 and CDR2, the germline V gene lists MNHNS and SASEGT. In the ViraFEST assay, PBMC were stimulated with viral peptide pools, and antigen-specific CD4+ T cell clonotypes were then identified by expansion using TCR sequencing. After approximately eleven days of culture, CD4+ T cells were isolated with the EasySep CD4+ T cell isolation kit. None of the healthy vaccine recipients had a prior SARS-CoV-2 infection, which was confirmed by nucleocapsid antibody tests that came back negative both before and after vaccination. Some 2 million PBMC per well were cultured with about 10 ug/ml peptides in IMDM containing approximately 4.6% human AB serum, around 9.7 IU/ml IL-2 and gentamicin. On days 3 and 7, half of the culture medium was replaced with fresh IL-2-containing medium. Unless noted otherwise, every peptide stimulation condition was grown in triplicate wells. Using Ficoll-Paque Plus gradient centrifugation, PBMC were separated from whole blood and then either used fresh or cryopreserved at -140C. The overlapping peptide pools covered the spike proteins of SARS-CoV-2 as well as those of the common cold coronaviruses HCoV-NL63, HCoV-OC43 and HCoV-229E. Genomic DNA was extracted from cultured CD4+ T cells with the QIAamp micro DNA kit.

Regarding this clone: Its antigen specificity is not known. It has no much larger one-base neighbor in the sample; base qualities were not kept.

The library relied on the immunoSEQ multiplex PCR assay. DNA from the CD4+ T cells that had been cultured and isolated underwent TCR beta CDR3 sequencing. The authors' pipeline ran thus. Non-productive TCR sequences were discarded, and reads were trimmed to the CDR3 region, with only CDR3s of 7 or more amino acids retained. The MANAFEST web app was used to pick out antigen-specific clonotypes by comparing their expansion in peptide wells with that in reference cultures. To count as positive, a clone had to show expansion at FDR<0.05 compared with the reference and with all other wells, an odds ratio above 5, and a frequency above 0.1% in two replicate wells. A clonotype was called cross-reactive if it was significantly expanded both in SARS-CoV-2 spike wells and in at least one common cold coronavirus spike condition. CDR3 similarity was assessed by Levenshtein distance with the stringdist R package, and unrooted trees were built with ape in R 3.6.1. Here the immuneACCESS table is served through TCRdb, limited to in-frame sequences with V and J called. Missing clones are a known gap in these copies; in checked studies unresolved V genes cover under half, and the rest lacks a known reason. The V and J calls and clone size come from that table; D and trimming were worked out from the DNA. For this sample there are tens of thousands of clones; about four fifths appear just once. About 3.2% of the sample rests with the top ten.

The chain is encoded by TRBV6-1 joined to TRBJ1-5, with the D gene too uncertain to name. The receptor's source is a human donor who received a COVID-19 vaccine. The sequenced sample was CD4+ T cells from PBMCs cultured with HCoV-NL63 spike peptides, obtained before COVID-19 vaccination. Interpreted using the paper, the cell subset or site label stands for: HCoV-NL63 spike overlapping peptide pool stimulation. The bases are TGTGCCAGCAGTGAAGTTGGCAATCAGCCCCAGCATTTT. It is translated as CASSEVGNQPQHF.